This T cell receptor (beta chain) was sequenced in a study of response to subunit inactivated influenza vaccine. Germline-derived CDR1 and CDR2 are SGHKS and YYEKEE (reference sequence). V shed 1 base and J shed 1 base, with 8 bases lying between them. This CDR3 comprises 14 residues. TCRdb re-analysed the RT-PCR reads in MiXCR, keeping a single row per CDR3 protein. The sample records approximately 730,000 distinct CDR3 sequences, approximately 14% being singletons. This sequence originates from a man aged 50 to 59 who received an inactivated influenza vaccine. The sample consisted of PBMCs from blood, taken 14 to 15 days before vaccination. This chain links TRBV5-5 with TRBJ1-1; no definite D call. CDR3 nucleotide sequence: TGTGCCAGCAGCTTGTTGGACTGGAACACTGAAGCTTTCTTT. This codes for CASSLLDWNTEAFF.